This is a list of T cell receptor beta chains from one sample in a study of blood T cell repertoires in COVID-19. The repertoire was sequenced with immunoSEQ multiplex PCR; TCRdb's copy has only in-frame clones and lacks some. The sample contains around 130,000 clones, about four fifths of which appear only once. The specimen sequenced was PBMCs or T cells enriched from blood (not recorded which). Receptors were obtained from a man aged 30 to 45 who had recovered from COVID-19. The CDR3 runs from the conserved cysteine through the conserved F or W. The D gene is left open where the match is weak. Rows give clone size only sometimes, using once, few, many, or a class for an expanded clone.

j_call clone_size d_call v_call cdr3_nt cdr3_aa
TRBJ1-2 . TRBD1 TRBV2 TGTGCCAGCTGTGCAGGGGGCGCGGGCTATGGCTACACCTTC CASCAGGAGYGYTF
TRBJ2-2 few . TRBV10-1 TGCGCCAGCAGTGAGTCGACAGTCACCGGGGAGCTGTTTTTT CASSESTVTGELFF
TRBJ1-5 . TRBD1 TRBV4-1 TGCGCCAGCAGCCAAGATCCCGACAGGGGAGGTCAGCCCCAGCATTTT CASSQDPDRGGQPQHF
TRBJ2-1 . TRBD1 TRBV10-1 TGCGCCAGCAGTTTAGGGGGCGCTGGAAATGAGCAGTTCTTC CASSLGGAGNEQFF
TRBJ1-1 . TRBD1 TRBV12-5 TGTGCTAGTGCCAAGCTAGGACAGGGCCGTATGAACACTGAAGCTTTCTTT CASAKLGQGRMNTEAFF
TRBJ2-2 . . TRBV19 TGTGCCAGTAGTGAAACGACCGTCCGTGGAGGCGGGGAGCTGTTTTTT CASSETTVRGGGELFF
TRBJ2-7 once . TRBV5-1 TGCGCCAGCAGCTTGGGGCGGTACTACGAGCAGTACTTC CASSLGRYYEQYF
TRBJ2-3 . TRBD2 TRBV15 TGTGCCACCAGCAGAGATCTGGGGGGGAGGGGCACAGATACGCAGTATTTT CATSRDLGGRGTDTQYF
TRBJ2-5 . . TRBV30 TGTGCCTGGACAGCGGGCCCCCAAGAGACCCAGTACTTC CAWTAGPQETQYF
TRBJ1-2 . . TRBV28 TGTGCCAGCAGTTTATCCGGGTATGGCTACACCTTC CASSLSGYGYTF
TRBJ2-2 once . TRBV10-2 TGCGCCAGCAGTGAGTCCGGGAGCCGAGCTTGGACCGGGGAGCTGTTTTTT CASSESGSRAWTGELFF
TRBJ2-5 . . TRBV2 TGTGCCACCGCGCCCGCCTTAGAAGAGACCCAGTACTTC CATAPALEETQYF
TRBJ2-2 once TRBD2 TRBV6-5 TGTGCCAGCAGCAGTCCTCGGGGGGACACCGGGGAGCTGTTTTTT CASSSPRGDTGELFF
TRBJ1-1 . . TRBV6-5 TGTGCCAGCAGCCGGGGGGTTGAAGCTTTCTTT CASSRGVEAFF
TRBJ2-1 . TRBD2 TRBV6-5 TGTGCCAGCAGTTACTCGGTGGGCGGGGGATACAATGAGCAGTTCTTC CASSYSVGGGYNEQFF
TRBJ2-5 . TRBD2 TRBV10-2 TGCGCCAGCAGTGACGGGACTAGCGCCTCGTCCCAGTACTTC CASSDGTSASSQYF
TRBJ2-5 once TRBD1 TRBV14 TGTGCCAGCAGCGAATCCGGGACAGGGGGCTATTGGGAGACCCAGTACTTC CASSESGTGGYWETQYF
TRBJ2-2 . . TRBV6-1 TGTGCCAGCAGTGAGGGGGGAATGAATGGGGAGCTGTTTTTT CASSEGGMNGELFF
TRBJ1-2 . . TRBV28 TGTGCCAGCAGTTCGATGGGCGGGCAACCTAACTATGGCTACACCTTC CASSSMGGQPNYGYTF
TRBJ1-1 . . TRBV7-9 TGTGCCAGCAGCTTAAGATCCTTCGAGGAAGCTTTCTTT CASSLRSFEEAFF
TRBJ1-2 . . TRBV5-1 TGCGCCAGCAGCTCAGACGGAGGCTATGGCTACACCTTC CASSSDGGYGYTF
TRBJ2-3 . . TRBV15 TGTGCCACCAGCAGAGATTTACTAGCCTCAAGCACAGATACGCAGTATTTT CATSRDLLASSTDTQYF
TRBJ2-1 . . TRBV2 TGTGCCAGCAGTCCACTGAGCTCCTACAATGAGCAGTTCTTC CASSPLSSYNEQFF
TRBJ1-1 . . TRBV29-1 TGCAGCGGGGCCCTGAACACTGAAGCTTTCTTT CSGALNTEAFF
TRBJ1-5 few . TRBV6-5 TGTGCCAGCAGTTACTCGTCAGGTTATCAGCCCCAGCATTTT CASSYSSGYQPQHF